This T cell receptor beta chain is from a study of T cells expressing NK-cell markers. Turning to the study itself: In the group of eight sequenced donors, seven were HCMV-seropositive and one was seronegative. Study-wide points: These same clonotypes (in four donors) also led the CD3+CD56-NKG2C+ fraction. Evidence did not settle whether expanded NKG2C+ T cell clones targeted HCMV.

What made the TCR beta cDNA was 5'RACE template switching with UMIs. One entry per CDR3 protein, without DNA, is what TCRdb gives after re-calling the 5' RACE reads. The specimen's table records 300,000 to 450,000 distinct CDR3 sequences. To note about this clonotype: The antigen is not known.

CDR3 length: 16 residues. The germline V gene has CDR1 MNHNS and CDR2 SASEGT. This TCR came from a man aged 18 to 70 in good health. Sequencing used blood T cells: a sorted CD56 or NKG2C T cell subset, CD4+ or CD8+ T cells, or bulk PBMC T cells (not recorded which). The V call is TRBV6-1, the J call TRBJ1-2; TCRdb designates TRBD1, a call that cannot be tested without DNA. CDR3: CASKTRGTGGNYGYTF.